This TCR beta chain came from a study of Graves' ophthalmopathy and Graves' hyperthyroidism. The study's findings and limits: Using a 13-signature model, the authors split ophthalmopathy from stable hyperthyroidism, with around 89% sensitivity and roughly 83% specificity. Blood also harbored most expanded thyroid clonotypes above 0.001 frequency.

The table lists this clonotype with many counts. Its specificity is not known. CDR1 is LNHNV and CDR2 is YYDKDF in the germline V gene (reference sequence). The CDR3 loop spans 12 amino acids. Transcripts of RNA were the source for amplifying TCR beta CDR3 regions. A first-round RT-PCR used HTBI primers, followed by a second-round multiplex PCR. TCRdb independently ran MiXCR on the multiplex PCR reads; one entry per CDR3 protein. The data contain roughly 610,000 distinct CDR3 sequences, 20% to 25% of them singletons. Patients in the hyperthyroidism group, adults aged 18 to 65, were newly diagnosed, under 2 months' duration. The authors used Ficoll-Paque density gradient centrifugation to separate PBMCs. The input was approximately 10 ml of fresh peripheral blood.

This receptor was taken from a woman between 18 and 29 years old with stable Graves' hyperthyroidism. Some clones in this sample may be carry-over from other donors' samples. Sequenced: peripheral blood. The chain combines TRBV15 with TRBJ2-2; TRBD1 might be the D (5 bases). The CDR3 DNA follows: TGTGGTTCAGGGCTGAAGACCGGGGAGCTGTTTTTT. It yields the protein CGSGLKTGELFF.